This entry lists 22 T cell receptor beta chains sequenced from one sample in a study of Ad26.COV2.S vaccination and SARS-CoV-2 variants. Treatment meaning: around 19 received Ad26.COV2.S at low or high dose, single or two shots; about 5 received placebo; per-sample allocation not given. Samples analyzed were those drawn on day 63 after the first vaccine or placebo injection. This table comes from immunoSEQ multiplex PCR, and its TCRdb copy is limited to in-frame clones, with some not included. The sample has a few hundred thousand clones, about 89% seen once; the top ten hold approximately 1.9%. The sequencing here drew on peripheral blood, taken in a trial of Ad26.COV2.S vaccine versus placebo. Source of these receptors: a person aged 18 to 59 who received the Ad26.COV2.S COVID-19 vaccine or a placebo.

This chain uses TRBV24-1 with TRBJ2-1; a weak D match, TRBD2 (6 bases). The CDR3 spans 16 residues. CDR1 is KGHDR, CDR2 SFDVKD, per germline. V was pared by 4 bases and J by 3 bases, with 15 bases between. The CDR3 is CATSDNRRGGYNEQFF. The CDR3 DNA follows: TGTGCCACCAGTGACAACCGACGGGGAGGCTACAATGAGCAGTTCTTC.

The V and J genes are TRBV5-1 and TRBJ2-3; D unclear. Germline-derived CDR1 and CDR2 are SGHRS and YFSETQ. Trimming stripped 1 base from V and 2 bases from J, with 8 bases between. The length of the CDR3 is 14 residues. CDR3 residues: CASSLQVPTDTQYF. The CDR3 DNA sequence: TGCGCCAGCAGCTTGCAGGTCCCCACAGATACGCAGTATTTT.

This sequence joins TRBV27 and TRBJ2-7; D gene uncertain. Germline V gene lookup returns CDR1 MNHEY and CDR2 SMNVEV (reference sequence). The CDR3 contains 11 residues. V was clipped by 3 bases and J by 2 bases, with 2 bases between them. The CDR3 nucleotides read TGTGCCAGCAGTTTTCCCTACGAGCAGTACTTC. This sequence encodes CASSFPYEQYF.

This clone was seen only once. The chain employs TRBV3-1 (or the pseudogene TRBV3-2) and TRBJ2-7; D ambiguous. The V gene's germline CDR1 is LGHDT and CDR2 YNNKEL (reference sequence). The CDR3 has 12 residues. V gave up 1 base and J gave up 6 bases, with 7 bases separating them. The CDR3 loop reads CASSQAGAEQYF. DNA for the CDR3: TGTGCCAGCAGCCAAGCCGGAGCCGAGCAGTACTTC.

The chain joins TRBV3-1 (or the pseudogene TRBV3-2) to TRBJ2-7; either TRBD1 or TRBD2 may supply D (6 bases each). V dropped 0 bases and J dropped 6 bases, with 15 bases sitting between them. The CDR3 is 15 residues long. In germline, CDR1 is LGHDT, CDR2 YNNKEL (reference sequence). CDR3 residues: CASSQEIQGGAEQYF. The CDR3 bases are TGTGCCAGCAGCCAAGAGATACAGGGAGGCGCCGAGCAGTACTTC.

The chain links TRBV29-1 to TRBJ2-5; perhaps TRBD1 as D (6 bases). The germline V and J ends were trimmed by 7 bases and 5 bases, with 14 bases remaining between them. The CDR3 is 12 residues long. In germline, CDR1 is SQVTM, CDR2 ANQGSEA. CDR3 in DNA: TGCAGCGGAGAAGACCAGGGGGAGACCCAGTACTTC. It yields the protein CSGEDQGETQYF.

This chain links TRBV28 with TRBJ1-5, with D possibly matching TRBD1 (5 bases). CDR1 is MDHEN, CDR2 SYDVKM, per germline. V gave up 6 bases and J gave up 3 bases, with 12 bases separating them. The CDR3 runs 14 residues. CDR3 protein: CASRSDSFNQPQHF. CDR3 in DNA: TGTGCCAGCAGGTCAGACAGCTTCAATCAGCCCCAGCATTTT.

V gene TRBV3-1 (or the pseudogene TRBV3-2) combines with J gene TRBJ2-3; D is possibly TRBD2 (7 bases). Trimming removed 1 base from V and 1 base from J, with 9 bases in between. The CDR3 is 15 residues long. Germline lookup yields CDR1 LGHDT and CDR2 YNNKEL (reference sequence). The CDR3 coding sequence is TGTGCCAGCAGCCAAGGGGGGGGCCGCACAGATACGCAGTATTTT. Its translation: CASSQGGGRTDTQYF.

This chain connects TRBV7-6 to TRBJ2-1, with D unresolved. Germline lookup yields CDR1 SGHVS and CDR2 FNYEAQ. V lost 4 bases, J lost 1 base, and 17 bases lay in between. CDR3 length equals 17 residues. CDR3 in amino acids: CASSSLPRFSSYNEQFF. For the CDR3, the DNA is TGTGCCAGCAGCTCCTTACCCCGCTTCTCATCCTACAATGAGCAGTTCTTC.

The chain recombines TRBV7-2 with TRBJ1-6; TRBD1 might be the D (6 bases). With 4 bases removed from V and 12 bases from J, the gap between germline ends came to 13 bases. This CDR3 spans 13 amino acids. CDR1 SGHTA and CDR2 FQGNSA come from the germline V gene. This chain's CDR3 is CASSSQTTGPLHF. CDR3 nucleotide sequence: TGTGCCAGCAGCTCCCAAACGACAGGACCCCTCCACTTT.

The chain links TRBV10-2 to TRBJ2-1; 7 bases match TRBD2. J lost 1 base, V lost 8 bases, and 8 bases had no gene match. From germline, CDR1 is WSHSY and CDR2 SAAADI. This CDR3 is 15 amino acids long. The CDR3 is CASSGGTLSYNEQFF. The CDR3 nucleotides read TGCGCCAGCTCCGGGGGGACTTTGTCCTACAATGAGCAGTTCTTC.

The chain couples TRBV5-1 to TRBJ2-1; D is unresolved. Germline V lookup: CDR1 SGHRS, CDR2 YFSETQ. The length of the CDR3 is 15 residues. V gave up 0 bases and J gave up 0 bases, with 7 bases separating them. CDR3 DNA sequence: TGCGCCAGCAGCTTGGAAGGCAACTCCTACAATGAGCAGTTCTTC. Translation: CASSLEGNSYNEQFF.

The chain is built from TRBV28 and TRBJ2-1; 8 bases are a match to TRBD1. Germline CDR1 reads MDHEN; CDR2 reads SYDVKM. The junction had 15 bases not matched to a gene; V was cut back by 7 bases and J by 7 bases. This CDR3 is 16 amino acids long. CDR3 loop: CASKARTGNLKNEQFF. As DNA, the CDR3 is TGTGCCAGCAAAGCCCGGACAGGGAACCTAAAAAATGAGCAGTTCTTC.

The chain links TRBV2 to TRBJ2-7; TRBD1 aligns across 11 bases. Germline CDR1 is SNHLY and CDR2 is FYNNEI. The CDR3 covers 14 residues. Trimming removed 6 bases from V and 1 base from J; junction bases left unmatched: 2. CDR3 DNA: TGTGCCAGCAGGAGGGACAGGGGGTCCTACGAGCAGTACTTC. This gives the protein CASRRDRGSYEQYF.

The chain joins TRBV19 to TRBJ1-2; unclear D gene. Germline V gene lookup returns CDR1 LNHDA and CDR2 SQIVND (reference sequence). The V end was cut by 3 bases, the J end by 0 bases, with 8 bases between. The CDR3 runs to 14 residues. CDR3 DNA: TGTGCCAGTAGTATCTCGGCAGCTAACTATGGCTACACCTTC. As protein: CASSISAANYGYTF. The complete variable domain, with remaining parts taken from reference TRBV19 and TRBJ1-2, reads DGGITQSPKYLFRKEGQNVTLSCEQNLNHDAMYWYRQDPGQGLRLIYYSQIVNDFQKGDIAEGYSVSREKKESFPLTVTSAQKNPTAFYLCASSISAANYGYTFGSGTRLTVV.

The chain employs TRBV5-4 and TRBJ2-2, with D possibly matching TRBD2 (5 bases). The CDR3 loop spans 14 amino acids. From germline, CDR1 is SGHNT and CDR2 YYREEE (reference sequence). Trimming shortened V by 4 bases and J by 4 bases, and 11 bases separated the two germline ends. In DNA form, the CDR3 reads TGTGCCAGCAGCAAAGCGGTACTCACCGGGGAGCTGTTTTTT. This sequence encodes CASSKAVLTGELFF.

The V gene is TRBV2, the J gene TRBJ1-1, with 8 positions matching TRBD1. Germline loops: CDR1 SNHLY, CDR2 FYNNEI. The CDR3 runs to 13 residues. The trim removed 5 bases at V and 5 bases at J, leaving 4 bases unmatched. The CDR3 loop reads CASSTRQGTEAFF. The CDR3 DNA reads as TGTGCCAGCAGTACCCGACAGGGGACTGAAGCTTTCTTT. Looking up the rest from reference TRBV2 and TRBJ1-1 gives the full variable domain: EPEVTQTPSHQVTQMGQEVILRCVPISNHLYFYWYRQILGQKVEFLVSFYNNEISEKSEIFDDQFSVERPDGSNFTLKIRSTKLEDSAMYFCASSTRQGTEAFFGQGTRLTVV.

The chain carries TRBV9 and TRBJ1-1; no clear D. V lost 4 bases to trimming and J lost 5 bases, with 18 bases between them. The CDR3 length is 15 residues. Per the germline V gene, CDR1 is SGDLS and CDR2 is YYNGEE. CDR3 nucleotides: TGTGCCAGCAGCCTCTCTGACGGAGGGTTAACTGAAGCTTTCTTT. This sequence encodes CASSLSDGGLTEAFF. The full variable domain, in which reference TRBV9 and TRBJ1-1 provide the parts outside the CDR3, is DSGVTQTPKHLITATGQRVTLRCSPRSGDLSVYWYQQSLDQGLQFLIQYYNGEERAKGNILERFSAQQFPDLHSELNLSSLELGDSALYFCASSLSDGGLTEAFFGQGTRLTVV.

The CDR3 region has the DNA TGTGCCAGCAGCTTAAGGTGGGGACAGGGCAACAATGAGCAGTTCTTC. This sequence encodes CASSLRWGQGNNEQFF. The rearrangement joins TRBV7-9 to TRBJ2-1, with 9 bases identical to TRBD1. Germline-derived CDR1 and CDR2 are SEHNR and FQNEAQ (reference sequence). The CDR3 is 16 amino acids. With V trimmed by 2 bases and J by 5 bases, 7 bases remained unmatched.

The chain recombines TRBV5-5 with TRBJ1-4; D is unclear. Germline CDR1 is SGHKS and CDR2 is YYEKEE (reference sequence). V lost 4 bases and J lost 8, with 9 bases in between. The CDR3 is 12 amino acids. The CDR3: CASSPLGEKLFF. In nucleotides, the CDR3 is TGTGCCAGCAGCCCCCTTGGAGAAAAACTGTTTTTT.

This clone showed up just once. The chain couples TRBV9 to TRBJ2-1; 8 bases map to TRBD2. V gave up 0 bases and J gave up 4 bases; unmatched junction bases: 3. Germline-derived CDR1 and CDR2 are SGDLS and YYNGEE. CDR3 length: 15 amino acids. The CDR3 DNA reads TGTGCCAGCAGCGTAGGGACTAGCCCTTACAATGAGCAGTTCTTC. As protein: CASSVGTSPYNEQFF.

The V and J genes are TRBV12-5 and TRBJ1-4; tentatively, D is TRBD1 (6 bases). The germline V and J ends were trimmed by 3 bases and 6 bases, with 17 bases remaining between them. This CDR3 is built from 16 residues. The V gene's germline CDR1 is LGHNT and CDR2 FRNRAP. CDR3 sequence reads: CASGFLTGQADEKLFF. The CDR3 nucleotides read TGTGCTAGTGGTTTTCTTACAGGGCAGGCGGATGAAAAACTGTTTTTT.